The 13 T cell receptor beta chains given below trace back to one sample, sequenced in a study of T cell responses to AZD1222 COVID-19 vaccine (dated by TCRdb to the early 2020s). The time point label on this specimen signifies: baseline before first vaccination. Libraries were prepared through the immunoSEQ multiplex PCR assay. TCRdb mirrors the immuneACCESS table, restricted to in-frame sequences. Some clones are absent from its copies; in checked studies, under half trace to an unresolved V gene, and the reason for the others is unknown. Present in this sample are about 110,000 clones, about 82% of which were seen just once. The top ten hold 3% to 4% of the sample. The input for sequencing was peripheral blood, taken on day 0 of AZD1222 vaccination. The receptors originated from an adult in good health.

The chain joins TRBV3-1 (or the pseudogene TRBV3-2) to TRBJ1-5; no reliable D call. Trimming removed 0 bases from V and 6 bases from J, with 3 bases in between. This CDR3 contains 12 residues. Germline V gives CDR1 LGHDT, CDR2 YNNKEL (reference sequence). CDR3 region: CASSQDSQPQHF. CDR3 DNA: TGTGCCAGCAGCCAAGACTCTCAGCCCCAGCATTTT.

This sequence joins TRBV6-5 and TRBJ1-2, with TRBD1 matching over 9 bases. This CDR3 region has 14 residues. Germline V lookup: CDR1 MNHEY, CDR2 SVGAGI. V gave up 6 bases and J gave up 4 bases; unmatched junction bases: 6. The DNA of the CDR3 is TGTGCCAGCAGAAAACAGGGGGCACGCTATGGCTACACCTTC. Translated: CASRKQGARYGYTF.

The count of this clone is one. The chain couples TRBV7-2 to TRBJ1-1; no reliable D call. Germline V lookup: CDR1 SGHTA, CDR2 FQGNSA. The V end was cut by 1 base, the J end by 1 base, with 4 bases between. The CDR3 covers 13 residues. CDR3 residues: CASSLEENTEAFF. CDR3 bases: TGTGCCAGCAGCTTAGAGGAGAACACTGAAGCTTTCTTT. Looking up the rest from reference TRBV7-2 and TRBJ1-1 gives the full variable domain: GAGVSQSPSNKVTEKGKDVELRCDPISGHTALYWYRQSLGQGLEFLIYFQGNSAPDKSGLPSDRFSAERTGGSVSTLTIQRTQQEDSAVYLCASSLEENTEAFFGQGTRLTVV.

This clone was seen just once. CDR3 bases: TGTGCCAGCAGCCCGGGAAGAAGCACAGATACGCAGTATTTT. This translates into CASSPGRSTDTQYF. The chain uses TRBV7-6 and TRBJ2-3; tentative D call: TRBD2 (5 bases). Germline V CDR1 and CDR2: SGHVS, FNYEAQ. With 5 bases removed from V and 0 bases from J, the gap between germline ends came to 9 bases. The CDR3 loop spans 14 amino acids.

The gene calls are TRBV5-6 and TRBJ1-1; D is ambiguous. This CDR3 is built from 15 residues. V lost 0 bases to trimming and J lost 5 bases, with 14 bases between them. Per the germline V gene, CDR1 is SGHDT and CDR2 is YYEEEE. The CDR3 spells CASSLAGKPGTEAFF. The CDR3 DNA follows: TGTGCCAGCAGCTTGGCTGGCAAACCGGGAACTGAAGCTTTCTTT.

The CDR3 DNA reads as TGTGCCAGCAGCCAAGATCCGGGGAATCAGCCCCAGCATTTT. Encoded protein: CASSQDPGNQPQHF. The chain links TRBV4-2 to TRBJ1-5, with D hard to call. The germline gives CDR1 LGHNA, CDR2 YNFKEQ. V was shortened by 0 bases and J by 4 bases, with 7 bases between the two germline ends. The CDR3 has 14 residues.

The chain combines TRBV4-1 with TRBJ2-7; D remains ambiguous. The ends were cut back, 1 base at V and 5 bases at J, with 9 bases in the middle. There are 13 residues in the CDR3. CDR1 and CDR2 from the germline V gene are MGHRA and YSYEKL. The CDR3 reads CASSQARADEQYF. The CDR3 nucleotides read TGCGCCAGCAGCCAAGCAAGGGCGGACGAGCAGTACTTC.

The chain recombines TRBV5-4 with TRBJ2-4, with D tentatively TRBD2 (6 bases). CDR1 and CDR2 from the germline V gene are SGHNT and YYREEE (reference sequence). Trimming stripped 2 bases from V and 6 bases from J, with 12 bases between. This CDR3 spans 14 amino acids. This chain's CDR3 is CASSFWAEGNIQYF. DNA of the CDR3: TGTGCCAGCAGCTTTTGGGCGGAGGGAAACATTCAGTACTTC.

V and J are TRBV5-8 and TRBJ1-5, with 8 bases that match TRBD1. Germline loops: CDR1 SGHTS, CDR2 YDEGEE. The CDR3 sequence is 14 residues long. V lost 5 bases to trimming and J lost 6 bases; unmatched junction nucleotides: 7. DNA of the CDR3: TGTGCCAGCAGGGCGACAGGGGCAGCTCAGCCCCAGCATTTT. It is translated as CASRATGAAQPQHF.

V is TRBV28 and J is TRBJ1-1; 11 bases line up with TRBD1. The CDR3 is 17 amino acids. Trimming took 7 bases from V and 2 from J; bases not matched to a gene: 12. Per germline, CDR1 MDHEN and CDR2 SYDVKM. The CDR3 region is CASTLMDRGHLNTEAFF. For the CDR3, the DNA is TGTGCCAGCACCCTTATGGACAGGGGGCACTTAAACACTGAAGCTTTCTTT.

The V gene is TRBV9, the J gene TRBJ1-2, with a tentative D call TRBD1 (6 bases). The germline V and J ends were trimmed by 4 bases and 5 bases, with 15 bases remaining between them. The CDR3 is made up of 14 amino acids. Germline CDR1 SGDLS, CDR2 YYNGEE. CDR3 residues: CASSPRDNGYGYTF. CDR3 DNA sequence: TGTGCCAGCAGCCCCAGGGACAACGGATATGGCTACACCTTC.

V usage is TRBV24-1 and J usage is TRBJ2-3; D possibly matches TRBD1 or TRBD2 (6 bases each). CDR1 and CDR2 from the germline V gene are KGHDR and SFDVKD. The length of the CDR3 is 16 residues. The V end was cut by 0 bases, the J end by 2 bases, with 11 bases between. Here the CDR3 reads CATSDLGGPNTDTQYF. The CDR3 DNA follows: TGTGCCACCAGTGATTTGGGGGGGCCGAACACAGATACGCAGTATTTT.

The chain has TRBV3-1 (or the pseudogene TRBV3-2) and TRBJ1-4; D unclear. The V end lost 1 base, the J end lost 7 bases, and 13 bases lay between the germline ends. The CDR3 runs to 15 residues. In germline, CDR1 is LGHDT, CDR2 YNNKEL (reference sequence). CDR3 in DNA: TGTGCCAGCAGCCAAGGGGTGGCCCTAACTGAAAAACTGTTTTTT. Translation: CASSQGVALTEKLFF.